This TCR beta chain was found in a study of T cell repertoires in cytomegalovirus infection (dated by TCRdb to the late 2010s). Regarding the complete study: Because public TCR beta signatures pointed to carriage of CMV infection together with the matching HLA type, the HLA type of each donor mattered for the analysis.

The research as a whole found: In both this cohort and an independent approximately 400-donor cohort, the cumulative frequency of public TCR beta family members distinguished carriers of CMV infection plus the relevant HLA type. The ex vivo response was dominated by HLA-C-restricted CMV-specific TCR beta clonotypes, which also provided the single most frequent clonotype in two of eight donors.

TCRdb records Illumina HiSeq 1500 as the sequencer. TCRdb passed the public sequencing reads through fastp at Q25 and MiXCR, retaining productive beta sequences. Here each entry gathers all rows of one CDR3 protein and keeps the most common genes and DNA. This sample is represented by almost 500,000 distinct CDR3 sequences; roughly 12% of them were singletons. Of the sample, about 9.4% is held by the ten largest clones. Counted from cysteine to phenylalanine, this CDR3 has 15 amino acids. The CDR3 DNA has 45 bases and is translated from base 1. CDR1 and CDR2 (SEHNR, FQNEAQ) derive from the germline V gene (reference sequence). For this chain, trimming is 5 bases at the V end and 6 bases at the J end, and the number of junction bases without a gene match is 9. In its sample, this clonotype was seen many times. Its antigen has not been determined. It has no much larger one-base neighbor in the sample; base qualities were not kept.

Sequencing was performed on PBMCs. The TCR sequence derives from a human donor in good health (CMV status not recorded). Some clones in this sample may be carry-over from other donors' samples. Rearrangement joined TRBV7-9 to TRBJ2-1; the junction holds 8 bases that match TRBD2. The CDR3 region reads CASSVSGTRANEQFF. The DNA sequence is TGTGCCAGCAGCGTTAGCGGGACTAGGGCCAATGAGCAGTTCTTC. Supplemented by the reference TRBV7-9 and TRBJ2-1 proteins around the CDR3, the complete variable domain is DTGVSQNPRHKITKRGQNVTFRCDPISEHNRLYWYRQTLGQGPEFLTYFQNEAQLEKSRLLSDRFSAERPKGSFSTLEIQRTEQGDSAMYLCASSVSGTRANEQFFGPGTRLTVL.